These 3 T cell receptor beta chains originate from one sample sequenced in a study of blood T cell repertoires in COVID-19 (dated by TCRdb to the early 2020s). The library was prepared using the immunoSEQ multiplex PCR assay. TCRdb's version of the immuneACCESS table is confined to in-frame rearrangements and falls short of the full clone set. An unresolved V gene accounts for under half of the shortfall where checked; the remainder is of unknown origin. This sample holds 55,000 to 75,000 clones; roughly 82% were observed only once. The ten most abundant clones make up roughly 15% of the sample. The sample consisted of peripheral blood. These receptors all come from a man older than 75 with active COVID-19.

This clone was seen just once. J is TRBJ2-1 and V is TRBV6-2 or TRBV6-3; D not certain. Trimming cost V 2 bases and J 8 bases, with 16 bases left between them. The CDR3 sequence is 15 residues long. CDR1 and CDR2 from the germline V gene are MNHEY and SVGEGT. CDR3 coding DNA: TGTGCCAGCAGTTACCAAGGTGCCCGTGCGGATGAGCAGTTCTTC. This encodes CASSYQGARADEQFF.

J is TRBJ1-2 and V is TRBV2, with D uncertain. The CDR3 extends over 13 amino acids. V dropped 10 bases and J dropped 0 bases, with 12 bases sitting between them. Per germline, CDR1 SNHLY and CDR2 FYNNEI. The CDR3 sequence: CATSRESNYGYTF. In nucleotides, the CDR3 is TGTGCCACCAGCCGGGAATCTAACTATGGCTACACCTTC.

The rearrangement joins TRBV24-1 to TRBJ1-2; TRBD1 matches at 8 bases. The V gene's germline CDR1 is KGHDR and CDR2 SFDVKD. This CDR3 is 16 amino acids long. V was clipped by 5 bases and J by 8 bases; unmatched bases: 15. This CDR3 reads CATSGSPATRGRGYTF. The CDR3, as DNA: TGTGCCACCAGTGGCTCTCCGGCGACCAGGGGGCGAGGCTACACCTTC.